Following are 24 T cell receptor beta chains from one sample sequenced in a study of identical twins. TCRdb re-called the 5' RACE reads through MiXCR, storing one row per CDR3 protein. The sample records roughly 230,000 distinct CDR3 sequences, about 8.3% being singletons. Separately, the same data were catalogued under a study of yellow fever vaccine responses in identical twins.

The sequenced sample was CD8+ T cells sorted from blood. The receptors were sampled from a woman younger than 35 in good health.

This clonotype was detected only a few times. V usage is TRBV20-1 and J usage is TRBJ2-7, with 7 bases fitting TRBD1. This CDR3 comprises 13 residues. Per the germline V gene, CDR1 is DFQATT and CDR2 is SNEGSKA (reference sequence). Germline trimming cut 3 bases from V and 4 bases from J; bases unmatched to any gene: 6. The CDR3 bases are TGCAGTGCTAGGACAGGGAACTCTTACGAGCAGTACTTC. Amino acid sequence: CSARTGNSYEQYF.

This clonotype has a handful of counts. This rearrangement joins TRBV7-2 to TRBJ2-6, with D perhaps TRBD1 (6 bases). Looked up from germline, CDR1 is SGHTA and CDR2 is FQGNSA. V was shortened by 0 bases and J by 4 bases, with 19 bases between the two germline ends. This CDR3 contains 19 residues. CDR3 nucleotide sequence: TGTGCCAGCAGCTTAGCCACAGGGTGGGGGACGAGAGGGGCCAACGTCCTGACTTTC. This gives the protein CASSLATGWGTRGANVLTF. The complete variable domain, with remaining parts taken from reference TRBV7-2 and TRBJ2-6, reads GAGVSQSPSNKVTEKGKDVELRCDPISGHTALYWYRQSLGQGLEFLIYFQGNSAPDKSGLPSDRFSAERTGGSVSTLTIQRTQQEDSAVYLCASSLATGWGTRGANVLTFGAGSRLTVL.

This clonotype has a count of ten or more. V and J are TRBV6-4 and TRBJ2-1; a possible D gene is TRBD2 (6 bases). Germline CDR1 MRHNA, CDR2 SNTAGT. This CDR3 comprises 13 residues. Trimming removed 2 bases at V and 6 bases at J, with 8 bases between. The CDR3 protein is CASSDREINEQFF. CDR3 bases: TGTGCCAGCAGTGACCGGGAGATCAATGAGCAGTTCTTC.

CDR3 in DNA: TGTGCCAGCAGTTACGATCAGAATGAGCAGTTCTTC. Residues: CASSYDQNEQFF. V usage is TRBV6-2 or TRBV6-3 and J usage is TRBJ2-1; D not resolved. CDR1 and CDR2 from the germline V gene are MNHEY and SVGEGT. This CDR3 has 12 residues. V was trimmed by 2 bases and J by 7 bases, leaving 6 bases between them.

This chain joins TRBV20-1 and TRBJ2-2; weak D call: TRBD2 (6 bases). CDR3 length: 16 residues. CDR1 is DFQATT and CDR2 is SNEGSKA in the germline V gene (reference sequence). With 1 base removed from V and 7 bases from J, the gap between germline ends came to 19 bases. CDR3 region: CSARALYAGMGGELFF. CDR3 DNA: TGCAGTGCTAGAGCATTGTATGCGGGGATGGGCGGGGAGCTGTTTTTT.

This clonotype was recorded at least ten times. V and J are TRBV5-1 and TRBJ2-7; TRBD1 matches at 9 bases. The CDR3 has 13 residues. The trim removed 4 bases at V and 4 bases at J, leaving 3 bases unmatched. Germline V gene data show CDR1 as SGHRS and CDR2 as YFSETQ. The CDR3, as DNA: TGCGCCAGCAGCCCGGACAGGGGTTACGAGCAGTACTTC. It encodes CASSPDRGYEQYF.

This clonotype has at least ten counts. V usage is TRBV29-1 and J usage is TRBJ2-3, with 8 bases that match TRBD2. This CDR3 is built from 14 residues. The germline V gene has CDR1 SQVTM and CDR2 ANQGSEA. Trimming cost V 1 base and J 5 bases; bases outside gene matches: 5. CDR3 region: CSVEAGGPGDTQYF. As DNA, the CDR3 is TGCAGCGTTGAAGCGGGAGGGCCGGGAGATACGCAGTATTTT.

This clonotype was seen many times. The genes are TRBV29-1 and TRBJ2-1; D is uncertain. Deletions cut 7 bases from V and 9 bases from J, with 10 bases between. The germline V gene has CDR1 SQVTM and CDR2 ANQGSEA. The CDR3 has 10 amino acids. The CDR3 protein is CSAHKGEQFF. The CDR3 DNA is TGCAGCGCCCATAAGGGTGAGCAGTTCTTC.

This clonotype was counted many times. The chain combines TRBV25-1 with TRBJ2-2, with a tentative D call TRBD1 (5 bases). Germline loops: CDR1 MGHDK, CDR2 SYGVNS. The CDR3 loop spans 17 amino acids. The V end lost 1 base, the J end lost 1 base, and 13 bases lay between the germline ends. In DNA form, the CDR3 reads TGTGCCAGCAGTGAATTCGGCTGGACACAGAACACCGGGGAGCTGTTTTTT. As protein: CASSEFGWTQNTGELFF.

This chain links TRBV11-2 with TRBJ2-5; 9 nucleotides agree with TRBD1. Trimming at V came to 5 bases and at J to 0 bases, leaving 13 bases not matched to a gene. Germline V lookup: CDR1 SGHAT, CDR2 FQNNGV. The CDR3 length is 18 residues. CDR3 residues: CASSPGRNRDRDQETQYF. The CDR3 DNA sequence: TGTGCCAGCAGCCCCGGAAGAAACCGGGACAGGGACCAAGAGACCCAGTACTTC.

CDR3 loop: CASSQDPGLAGGPDEQFF. The CDR3 nucleotides are TGCGCCAGCAGCCAAGATCCGGGACTAGCGGGAGGGCCCGATGAGCAGTTCTTC. V is TRBV4-3 and J is TRBJ2-1; 16 positions match TRBD2. Germline V gene data show CDR1 as LGHNA and CDR2 as YSLEER. This CDR3 region has 18 residues. Germline trimming cut 0 bases from V and 8 bases from J; bases unmatched to any gene: 7.

This clonotype was seen only a few times. V gene TRBV6-2 or TRBV6-3 combines with J gene TRBJ2-7; 9 bases agree with TRBD1. CDR1 is MNHEY, CDR2 SVGEGT, per germline. The CDR3 totals 16 residues. V shed 0 bases, J shed 5 bases, and the junction held 8 bases outside the gene matches. The DNA for the CDR3 is TGTGCCAGCAGTTACTCCGGGACAGGGACTGTTGACGAGCAGTACTTC. Protein product: CASSYSGTGTVDEQYF.

This clonotype was counted only a few times. The V gene is TRBV5-5, the J gene TRBJ2-1; D gene ambiguous. V was clipped by 3 bases and J by 8 bases, with 12 bases between them. Germline CDR1 SGHKS, CDR2 YYEKEE (reference sequence). This CDR3 is built from 13 residues. CDR3 residues: CASSSPGSDEQFF. Here the CDR3 DNA reads TGTGCCAGCAGCTCCCCTGGGTCGGATGAGCAGTTCTTC. The full variable domain, with the rest looked up from reference TRBV5-5 and TRBJ2-1, is DAGVTQSPTHLIKTRGQQVTLRCSPISGHKSVSWYQQVLGQGPQFIFQYYEKEERGRGNFPDRFSARQFPNYSSELNVNALLLGDSALYLCASSSPGSDEQFFGPGTRLTVL.

This clonotype was seen a few times. This chain links TRBV29-1 with TRBJ2-1; 8 bases align to TRBD1. The germline CDR1 and CDR2 sequences are SQVTM and ANQGSEA. This CDR3 spans 16 amino acids. V shed 2 bases and J 8 bases; nucleotides not matched to a gene: 14. The CDR3 protein is CSVELPTFDRGDEQFF. The CDR3 DNA follows: TGCAGCGTTGAATTGCCCACTTTCGACAGGGGCGATGAGCAGTTCTTC.

This clonotype has a handful of counts. The chain carries TRBV3-1 and TRBJ1-6, with 7 nucleotides matching TRBD1. Germline trimming cut 6 bases from V and 7 bases from J; bases unmatched to any gene: 15. Germline CDR1 reads LGHDT; CDR2 reads YNNKEL (reference sequence). There are 17 residues in the CDR3. The CDR3 spells CASSPEQGRLTNSPLHF. The CDR3 DNA is TGTGCCAGCAGTCCGGAACAGGGGCGTCTTACGAATTCACCCCTCCACTTT.

The sample holds many counts of this clonotype. The rearrangement uses TRBV6-6 and TRBJ2-2; D is undetermined. With 8 bases removed from V and 4 bases from J, the gap between germline ends came to 5 bases. The CDR3 runs to 11 residues. The germline CDR1 and CDR2 sequences are MNHNY and SVGAGI (reference sequence). The CDR3 DNA reads TGTGCCAGCGACTTCACCGGGGAGCTGTTTTTT. It yields the protein CASDFTGELFF.

A few counts support this clonotype. The genes are TRBV6-5 and TRBJ2-5, with 7 bases identical to TRBD2. CDR1 and CDR2 from the germline V gene are MNHEY and SVGAGI. This CDR3 spans 14 amino acids. The ends lost 3 bases at V and 2 bases at J; junction bases unmatched: 3. CDR3 region: CASSYAGEQETQYF. The CDR3 region has the DNA TGTGCCAGCAGTTATGCGGGGGAGCAAGAGACCCAGTACTTC.

This clonotype has only a few counts. The chain has TRBV27 and TRBJ2-1; D not resolved. V gave up 6 bases and J gave up 3 bases, with 12 bases separating them. This CDR3 has 14 residues. Germline V lookup: CDR1 MNHEY, CDR2 SMNVEV (reference sequence). As DNA, the CDR3 is TGTGCCAGCAGCCCCCGGGCTTTCTACAATGAGCAGTTCTTC. Translating it yields CASSPRAFYNEQFF.

This clonotype was seen a few times. The CDR3 reads CASSLTATTNEKLFF. The CDR3 bases are TGCGCCAGCAGCTTGACAGCTACAACTAATGAAAAACTGTTTTTT. The chain combines TRBV5-1 with TRBJ1-4; no definite D call. CDR1 is SGHRS and CDR2 is YFSETQ in the germline V gene. This CDR3 has 15 residues. Trimming took 1 base from V and 0 from J, leaving 7 bases between them.

This clonotype was seen ten or more times. The chain joins TRBV4-3 to TRBJ2-7; D tentatively fits TRBD1 or TRBD2 (6 bases each). Trimming cost V 0 bases and J 3 bases, with 12 bases left between them. This CDR3 spans 15 amino acids. CDR1 is LGHNA, CDR2 YSLEER, per germline. This chain's CDR3 is CASSQEGGGYYEQYF. The CDR3 DNA sequence: TGCGCCAGCAGCCAAGAGGGGGGCGGCTACTACGAGCAGTACTTC.

This clonotype appeared many times. The V and J genes are TRBV29-1 and TRBJ2-7, with D uncertain. Germline values: CDR1 SQVTM, CDR2 ANQGSEA. The V and J ends lost 1 base and 2 bases respectively, with 15 bases between them. The CDR3 contains 15 residues. CDR3 sequence: CSVEGLRSHPYEQYF. CDR3 coding DNA: TGCAGCGTTGAAGGCCTCCGCTCACATCCCTACGAGCAGTACTTC.

The sample holds many counts of this clonotype. The chain carries TRBV6-5 and TRBJ1-5, with D unresolved. Trimming took off 2 bases at V and 1 base at J, with 9 bases between the two ends. This CDR3 is built from 15 residues. Germline V gives CDR1 MNHEY, CDR2 SVGAGI. The chain's CDR3 is CASSYSADSNQPQHF. The CDR3, as DNA: TGTGCCAGCAGTTACAGTGCTGACAGCAATCAGCCCCAGCATTTT.

This clonotype has more than one count but fewer than ten. The chain joins TRBV21-1 to TRBJ2-7; whether TRBD1, the table's D call, matches the DNA was not checked. TRBV21-1 is termed a pseudogene. The CDR3 length is 16 residues. CDR3 amino acids: CASSGKGGQRTYEQYF. CDR3 DNA: TGTGCCAGCAGCGGAAAGGGGGGGCAAAGGACCTACGAGCAGTACTTC.

The V call is TRBV10-2, the J call TRBJ2-1, with D possibly called TRBD1 or TRBD2 (5 bases each). The CDR3 runs 15 residues. CDR1 is WSHSY and CDR2 is SAAADI in the germline V gene. V was trimmed by 7 bases and J by 0 bases, leaving 13 bases between them. Written as DNA, the CDR3 is TGCGCCAGCAATCCGGGACCTAGCTCCTACAATGAGCAGTTCTTC. This sequence encodes CASNPGPSSYNEQFF.